This T cell receptor (beta chain) was sequenced for a study of tumor and adjacent non-tumor tissue in lung cancer. Across the study: There were approximately twelve adenocarcinoma, a couple of squamous cell carcinoma and 1 small cell lung cancer cases. Whole-study results and caveats: Compared with tumor, normal lung showed significantly lower TCR diversity.

Three rounds of nested PCR, following a modified ARM-PCR protocol, produced the TCRbeta library. MiXCR, applied by TCRdb to the multiplex PCR reads, yields one record per CDR3 protein. The sample carries tens of thousands of distinct CDR3 sequences, roughly 60% recorded once. This sample's RNA came from whole unsorted tissue. More than 3 cm separated this lung sample from the edge of the tumor. Germline V gene data show CDR1 as MNHEY and CDR2 as SVGAGI. The CDR3 is 14 amino acids. Worth noting for this clonotype: As yet, its antigen is unknown. A read error may account for a junction end that differs from germline.

The sample comprised distant non-tumor lung tissue. This chain connects TRBV6-5 to TRBJ1-1; maybe TRBD1 (6 bases). The receptor was isolated from a woman in her thirties or forties with non-small cell lung cancer. The DNA for the CDR3 is TGTGCCTGCAGCACCCTGGGACGGGACACTGAAACTTTCTTT. This translates into CACSTLGRDTETFF.